This T cell receptor beta chain emerged from a study of T-cell memory formation after mild COVID-19 (dated by TCRdb to about 2021). Regarding the study in general: Most TCR sequence clusters were specific to one of the two donors. T-cell clones expanding and contracting after mild COVID-19 in two donors were tracked by longitudinal TCRalpha and TCRbeta repertoire sequencing. Two young, previously healthy adult volunteers made up the cohort, one male and one female. Results and caveats for the whole study, not just this receptor: Contracting CD4+ clones were found mainly in CM and EM memory subsets, while CD8+ clones were enriched in EMRA. Only two mild cases were covered in the study, and larger cohorts including severe cases with pre-infection samples were considered necessary. SARS-CoV-2 specificity was not confirmed for the second-wave clones peaking on day 37. Balanced CD4/CD8 phenotypes were observed for clones contracting from day 15 to 85, whereas a bias towards CD4+ was observed for a second wave of clones expanding from day 15 to 37. The detection of some responding clones in pre-infection memory suggests that pre-existing cross-reactive memory T cells joined the SARS-CoV-2 response.

This clonotype was counted ten times or more. What this receptor recognizes is not known. No clone much larger than this one lies a single base away; base qualities are absent. PBMCs were isolated by Ficoll-Paque density gradient centrifugation. Trimming takes 5 bases from V and 2 bases from J, and the germline ends sit 13 bases apart. The CDR3 covers 15 residues, taking in both the cysteine and the phenylalanine. The DNA shown is the 45-base CDR3, in frame from base 1. The germline V gene yields MGHRA for CDR1 and YSYEKL for CDR2. The data were produced on an Illumina NovaSeq 6000. TCRalpha and TCRbeta cDNA libraries were built by 5'RACE with constant-segment primers, adding sample barcodes and unique molecular identifiers. Trizol reagent was used to extract RNA from every sample. Library amplification was performed in two PCR steps, and a second sample barcode and Illumina TruSeq adapters were introduced in the second step. The libraries were sequenced on an Illumina NovaSeq using 2 x 150 bp paired-end reads. As for the original processing: Reads were demultiplexed and collapsed into UMI-guided consensus sequences with migec v1.2.7. With mixcr v2.1.11, UMI consensuses were aligned to TRA and TRB V and J templates and assembled into clonotypes. Clonotypes were classified as expanded or contracted when called significant by both edgeR and NoisET, with noise models trained on biological replicates. For edgeR calls, the thresholds were a false discovery rate-adjusted p below 0.01 and a log2 fold-change of 1. As an exploratory analysis of dynamics, PCA with hierarchical clustering was applied to max-normalized trajectories of the 1000 most abundant clonotypes. Each responding clone was given a CD4 or CD8 phenotype based on the CD4+ and CD8+ repertoires, which had been sequenced separately. The raw public data were reprocessed by TCRdb itself: fastp quality trimming at Q25, MiXCR clonotype calling, in-frame beta chains only. When rows share a CDR3 protein, they turn into one entry using the most common DNA and genes. The V and J calls follow TCRdb's processing rather than the paper's. This sample holds approximately 260,000 distinct CDR3 sequences; roughly a sixth were observed only once. The top ten clonotypes cover under 25% of the sample.

The receptor was isolated from a man younger than 35 who had mild COVID-19 (a few samples of this study predate the infection). The sample titles of this study are shuffled in the database, so cell type and time point are left out; the donor was told from shared clones. The sample consisted of PBMCs or a T cell subset sorted from them (not recorded which). The chain couples TRBV4-1 to TRBJ2-4; the best D guess is TRBD2, with 7 bases matching. At the DNA level, the sequence is TGCGCCAGCAGCGTGGGGGGGCCTTCCAAAAACATTCAGTACTTC. Translated, this gives CASSVGGPSKNIQYF.